This record covers a single T cell receptor beta chain. Its antigen is still unknown. Germline V CDR1 and CDR2: SEHNR, FQNEAQ (reference sequence). V lost 1 base and J lost 0, with 12 bases in between. There are 17 residues in the CDR3. These data are taken from a study of T cells in tumors after PD-1 blockade. Study information: Treatment was either pembrolizumab 200 mg every 3 weeks or cemiplimab 350 mg every 2 weeks. A subset received ongoing vismodegib 150 mg daily alongside anti-PD-1 therapy.

Input was 616 ng to 6,004 ng of genomic DNA from tumor or blood. Repertoires were generated with immunoSEQ multiplex PCR, while TCRdb's copy carries only in-frame clones and drops some. The sample has tens of thousands of clones; 80% are singletons. The study, taken as a whole, reports: Some novel exhausted tumor clones appeared in pre-treatment blood, suggesting peripheral recruitment.

This receptor was taken from a human donor with basal cell carcinoma. Sample: PBMCs, taken before anti-PD-1 treatment. This rearrangement joins TRBV7-9 to TRBJ1-4; D gene uncertain. The CDR3 bases are TGTGCCAGCAGCTTAGGACACTCCCTCACAACTAATGAAAAACTGTTTTTT. This encodes CASSLGHSLTTNEKLFF.